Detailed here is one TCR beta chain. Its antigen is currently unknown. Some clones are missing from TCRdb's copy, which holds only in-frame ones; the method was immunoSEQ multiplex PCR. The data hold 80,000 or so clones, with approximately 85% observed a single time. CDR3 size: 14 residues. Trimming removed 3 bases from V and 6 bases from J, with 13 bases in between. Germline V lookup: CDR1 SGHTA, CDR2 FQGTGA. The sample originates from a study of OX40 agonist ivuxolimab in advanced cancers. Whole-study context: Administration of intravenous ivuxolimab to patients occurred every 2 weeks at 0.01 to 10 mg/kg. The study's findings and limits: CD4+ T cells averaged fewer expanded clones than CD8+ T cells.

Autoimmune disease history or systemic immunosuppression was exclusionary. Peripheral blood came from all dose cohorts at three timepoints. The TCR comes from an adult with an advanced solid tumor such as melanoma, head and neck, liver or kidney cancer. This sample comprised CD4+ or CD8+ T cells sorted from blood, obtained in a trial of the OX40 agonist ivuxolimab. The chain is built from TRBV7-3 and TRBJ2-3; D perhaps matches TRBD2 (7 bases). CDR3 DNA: TGTGCCAGCAGCTTGGCGGGGGCCAGTGATACGCAGTATTTT. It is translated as CASSLAGASDTQYF.